This TCR beta chain appears in the sequencing data of a study of control samples from healthy donors and cancer patients. Using immunoSEQ multiplex PCR, the repertoire was profiled, and TCRdb retains in-frame clones only, with some absent. The sample has 100,000 or so clones; roughly 90% are singletons. The CDR3 covers 13 residues. The germline V gene encodes CDR1 LGHDT and CDR2 YNNKEL (reference sequence). Trimming shortened V by 8 bases and J by 4 bases, and 14 bases separated the two germline ends. The receptor's source is a woman between 45 and 65 years old in good health. Source material: blood. V is TRBV3-1 (or the pseudogene TRBV3-2) and J is TRBJ2-5; possible D gene TRBD2, 5 bases. Here the CDR3 reads CASGLREGETQYF. CDR3 bases: TGTGCCAGCGGACTCCGGGAAGGAGAGACCCAGTACTTC.